Reported below is one T cell receptor beta chain. This clone was seen more than once but under ten times. The specificity of this receptor is unknown. Base qualities are missing; no much larger clone stands one base away. These data are taken from a study of PD-1 blockade in classical Hodgkin lymphoma (TCRdb year 2020). Study-wide context: Nivolumab dosing was 3 mg/kg intravenously every 2 weeks, continuing until either disease progression or unacceptable toxicity. To define a peripheral blood immune signature of response to PD-1 blockade in classical Hodgkin lymphoma, the study combined TCR beta sequencing with CyTOF. Findings and caveats that apply to the study as a whole: Baseline TCR diversity was reported as lower in newly diagnosed patients than in healthy donors, and lower still in relapsed/refractory patients. Only a single clinical trial cohort was studied, and what caused the repertoire differences, possibly disease activity or prior therapy, remained undefined. Lower diversity was seen in patients whose nivolumab began less than 1 year after ASCT, and these patients were left out of later analyses so that immune reconstitution would not confound the results. CD4+ but not CD8+ TCR diversity rose significantly by C4D1 (p=0.0027 vs p=0.16), most apparent in complete responders (p=0.02). Baseline diversity similar to that of newly diagnosed patients was observed in trial patients achieving complete response, whereas significantly lower diversity was observed in partial responders and progressors.

The CDR3 numbers 13 residues from cysteine through phenylalanine. CDR3 DNA is the only sequence kept; it has 39 bases, read in frame from the first base. The germline V gene encodes CDR1 SGHTA and CDR2 FQGTGA. The junction shows trimming of 6 bases on V and 4 bases on J, plus 12 bases between the germline ends. This specimen's time point label, interpreted: cycle 1 day 1 (C1D1), immediately before nivolumab initiation. Every trial patient had relapsed following autologous stem cell transplantation, and prior brentuximab vedotin exposure was what differed among cohorts A, B and C. The trial cohort was composed of 56 patients with relapsed/refractory classical Hodgkin lymphoma, for whom complete response, partial response or progressive disease was recorded as best overall response. In the multi-cohort phase II CheckMate 205 trial, trial patients received single-agent nivolumab. An independent review committee assessed best overall response by applying the 2007 International Working Group response criteria. Trial PBMCs were obtained immediately prior to nivolumab initiation (C1D1) and on therapy at cycle 2 day 1 and cycle 4 day 1. Peripheral blood was collected in 8 mL Vacutainer Cell Preparation Tubes, from which PBMCs were isolated by centrifugation and then cryopreserved.

The Qiagen DNeasy kit was used to extract genomic DNA both from unsorted PBMCs and from the negatively selected CD4+ and CD8+ fractions. TCR beta CDR3 regions were subjected to amplification by immunoSEQ multiplex PCR with primers that anneal to V and J segments. A synthetic immune receptor repertoire was used to minimize amplification bias, and remaining bias was computationally removed after sequencing. In the authors' own workflow: Repertoire diversity was quantified as the Shannon entropy index using custom Python scripts. Unsorted, CD4+ and CD8+ repertoires were analyzed separately, except for combined analyses in which CD4+ and CD8+ sequences were merged in silico. A clone counted as expanded when the clone's frequency after treatment rose at least 2-fold relative to C1D1, and clones undetected at baseline were given a pseudocount of 0.5. Singleton clones were defined as clones with 0 or 1 copy at C1D1, and non-singleton clones were defined as clones with 2 or more copies. Clones expanded in unsorted samples were annotated as CD4+, CD8+ or unknown by matching protein sequences in sorted samples from the same patient. Wilcoxon tests on paired samples were used to test diversity changes from C1D1 to C4D1. In its TCRdb copy, this immuneACCESS table keeps in-frame sequences only and misses some clones. Where compared with another copy, unresolved V genes explain less than half of these, and the others have no known cause. For V, J and clone size, that table is used; D and trimming come from the DNA. The sample includes around 45,000 clones, with more than 70% observed a single time. The ten largest clones capture roughly 9.7% of the sample.

The chain employs TRBV7-3 and TRBJ1-2, and the D gene may be TRBD1, 5 bases matching. The sample in question was peripheral blood mononuclear cells (PBMCs), obtained at baseline. This clonotype was sampled from a human donor with classical Hodgkin lymphoma. The CDR3 amino acid sequence is: CASSRGETYGYTF. The DNA sequence is TGTGCCAGCAGTCGGGGGGAAACCTATGGCTACACCTTC. Reference TRBV7-3 and TRBJ1-2 proteins supply the regions before and after the CDR3; the full variable domain is: GAGVSQTPSNKVTEKGKYVELRCDPISGHTALYWYRQSLGQGPEFLIYFQGTGAADDSGLPNDRFFAVRPEGSVSTLKIQRTERGDSAVYLCASSRGETYGYTFGSGTRLTVV.